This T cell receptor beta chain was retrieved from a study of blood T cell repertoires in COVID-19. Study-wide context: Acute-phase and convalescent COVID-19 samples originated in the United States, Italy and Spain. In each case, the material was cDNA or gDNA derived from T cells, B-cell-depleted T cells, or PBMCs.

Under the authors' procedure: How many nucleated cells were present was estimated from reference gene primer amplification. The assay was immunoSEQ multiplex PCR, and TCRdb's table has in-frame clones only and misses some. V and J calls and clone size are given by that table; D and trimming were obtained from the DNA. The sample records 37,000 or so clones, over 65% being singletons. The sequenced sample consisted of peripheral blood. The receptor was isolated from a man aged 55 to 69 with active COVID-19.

CDR3 sequence: CASSTSGGPWDTQYF. CDR3 coding DNA: TGCGCCAGCAGCACAAGCGGGGGGCCATGGGATACGCAGTATTTT. The genes are TRBV5-1 and TRBJ2-3, with 9 bases fitting TRBD2. Trimming took 4 bases from V and 6 from J; bases not matched to a gene: 9. The CDR3 is 15 amino acids. The germline gives CDR1 SGHRS, CDR2 YFSETQ.